These 21 T cell receptor beta chains share one sample of origin, sequenced in a study of read filtering for tumor transcriptome and immune sequencing. This library used roughly 370 ng RNA and molecular barcoded adaptors spanning alpha/delta and beta/gamma chains. TCRdb re-derived calls from the reads in MiXCR, one entry per CDR3 protein. Of around 26,000 distinct CDR3 sequences in the sample, approximately 15% were seen once. The sequenced sample consisted of a population of CD138-negative cells sorted from bone marrow. The receptors here all came from a donor at least 40 years old with multiple myeloma.

The sample holds many counts of this clonotype. This chain uses TRBV6-1 with TRBJ1-1, with D possibly TRBD1 on 6 matching bases. The V end was cut by 2 bases, the J end by 6 bases, with 7 bases between. CDR3 length equals 12 residues. The germline V gene encodes CDR1 MNHNS and CDR2 SASEGT. CDR3 sequence reads: CASSERQAEAFF. The CDR3 DNA sequence: TGTGCCAGCAGTGAACGACAGGCTGAAGCTTTCTTT.

At least ten counts were recorded for this clonotype. The rearrangement joins TRBV2 to TRBJ2-3; 9 nucleotides align to TRBD2. J gave up 4 bases and V 5 bases, and 4 bases lay outside the gene matches. Germline CDR1 SNHLY, CDR2 FYNNEI. The CDR3 contains 14 residues. The CDR3 protein is CASSTSGLADTQYF. CDR3 in DNA: TGTGCCAGCAGTACTAGCGGGCTAGCAGATACGCAGTATTTT.

The sample holds many counts of this clonotype. The V gene is TRBV11-3, the J gene TRBJ2-3; TRBD2 aligns across 8 bases. V shed 2 bases, J shed 0 bases, and the junction held 4 bases outside the gene matches. The CDR3 consists of 16 residues. Looked up from germline, CDR1 is SGHNT and CDR2 is YENEEA. The CDR3 sequence is CASSLQPSGSTDTQYF. Here the CDR3 DNA reads TGTGCCAGCAGCTTACAGCCTAGCGGGAGCACAGATACGCAGTATTTT.

This clonotype was seen ten or more times. The gene calls are TRBV5-1 and TRBJ2-2; maybe TRBD2 (6 bases). Per the germline V gene, CDR1 is SGHRS and CDR2 is YFSETQ. The CDR3 totals 16 residues. The V end was cut by 4 bases, the J end by 1 base, with 14 bases between. This chain's CDR3 is CASSPLVGGNTGELFF. CDR3 coding DNA: TGCGCCAGCAGCCCTTTAGTGGGAGGGAACACCGGGGAGCTGTTTTTT. Full variable domain (remainder filled in from reference TRBV5-1 and TRBJ2-2): KAGVTQTPRYLIKTRGQQVTLSCSPISGHRSVSWYQQTPGQGLQFLFEYFSETQRNKGNFPGRFSGRQFSNSRSEMNVSTLELGDSALYLCASSPLVGGNTGELFFGEGSRLTVL.

This clonotype was counted many times. The chain combines TRBV7-2 with TRBJ2-7, with TRBD2 matching 9 bases. CDR1 is SGHTA and CDR2 is FQGNSA in the germline V gene. CDR3 length: 15 amino acids. Trimming removed 4 bases from V and 4 bases from J; junction bases left unmatched: 8. The CDR3 nucleotides are TGTGCCAGCAGCTCCGGTGGTAGCGGGAGTTACGAGCAGTACTTC. It translates to CASSSGGSGSYEQYF.

This clonotype has just a few counts. The V and J genes are TRBV5-1 and TRBJ2-3; TRBD2 is a possible D gene (7 bases). In germline, CDR1 is SGHRS, CDR2 YFSETQ. Trimming stripped 3 bases from V and 3 bases from J, with 17 bases between. There are 16 residues in the CDR3. CDR3 nucleotides: TGCGCCAGCAGCTGGGATCGGGGGGCTATGACAGATACGCAGTATTTT. Translating gives CASSWDRGAMTDTQYF.

V is TRBV29-1 and J is TRBJ2-2; 11 positions agree with TRBD1. This CDR3 region has 14 residues. Germline loops: CDR1 SQVTM, CDR2 ANQGSEA. Written as DNA, the CDR3 is TGCGGCGGGGGACAGGGGGGTACTTCCGGGGAGCTGTTTTTT. Translated: CGGGQGGTSGELFF.

The sample holds many counts of this clonotype. This chain connects TRBV5-1 to TRBJ2-1; a weak D match, TRBD1 (5 bases). The V and J ends lost 4 bases and 8 bases respectively, with 10 bases between them. Germline V CDR1 and CDR2: SGHRS, YFSETQ. The length of the CDR3 is 12 residues. The DNA of the CDR3 is TGCGCCAGCAGCGTTCAAGGGGATGAGCAGTTCTTC. Translated, it gives CASSVQGDEQFF.

With respect to this clonotype: A far larger clone is only one base removed, so a read error is likely. The chain links TRBV6-2 or TRBV6-3 to TRBJ2-1; D remains unclear. The CDR3 extends over 12 amino acids. Trimming cost V 6 bases and J 14 bases, with 17 bases left between them. Germline values: CDR1 MNHEY, CDR2 SVGEGT. The CDR3 DNA reads as TGTGCCAGCAGCGAAGGATTTGGCTACGAGTTCTTC. It yields the protein CASSEGFGYEFF.

This clonotype was counted a few times. The J gene is TRBJ2-2, the V gene TRBV5-4; 7 bases map to TRBD1. J gave up 6 bases and V 4 bases, and 12 bases lay outside the gene matches. The CDR3 has 16 amino acids. In germline, CDR1 is SGHNT, CDR2 YYREEE (reference sequence). CDR3 in DNA: TGTGCCAGCAGCCTGGGGAGACAGGGTCCTTCCGGGGAGCTGTTTTTT. This encodes CASSLGRQGPSGELFF.

This clonotype has at least ten counts. The rearrangement links TRBV6-2 or TRBV6-3 to TRBJ2-7; a weak D match, TRBD2 (6 bases). This CDR3 contains 16 residues. Germline CDR1 reads MNHEY; CDR2 reads SVGEGT. V was clipped by 0 bases and J by 0 bases, with 12 bases between them. CDR3 sequence reads: CASSYSGRGDSYEQYF. Written as DNA, the CDR3 is TGTGCCAGCAGTTACTCGGGGCGGGGAGACTCCTACGAGCAGTACTTC.

Ten or more counts support this clonotype. CDR3 sequence reads: CASSRRDRASGGTEAFF. The CDR3 region has the DNA TGTGCCAGCTCACGACGGGACAGGGCCTCCGGGGGCACTGAAGCTTTCTTT. The chain uses TRBV18 and TRBJ1-1, with 9 bases identical to TRBD1. This CDR3 region has 17 residues. Germline CDR1 and CDR2: KGHSH and LQKENI. Trimming removed 4 bases from V and 4 bases from J; junction bases left unmatched: 13.

The V gene is TRBV14, the J gene TRBJ2-5; 9 positions match TRBD2. The germline gives CDR1 SGHDN, CDR2 FVKESK. After removal of 2 bases from V and 4 bases from J, the junction contained 11 bases not matched to a gene. This CDR3 is 17 amino acids long. The CDR3 bases are TGTGCCAGCAGCCAAAGACCGCAGCGAGCGGGGGGAGAGACCCAGTACTTC. This encodes CASSQRPQRAGGETQYF.

This clonotype was observed many times. The chain carries TRBV6-6 and TRBJ2-3, with D perhaps assigned TRBD1 or TRBD2 (5 bases each). The CDR3 runs 20 residues. Trimming removed 6 bases from V and 0 bases from J, with 28 bases in between. Per the germline V gene, CDR1 is MNHNY and CDR2 is SVGAGI (reference sequence). The CDR3 nucleotides are TGTGCCAGCAGAACTCCCCAGGGAGCTCTAGATCGATTTAGCACAGATACGCAGTATTTT. This sequence encodes CASRTPQGALDRFSTDTQYF.

About this clonotype itself: A much larger clone differs by one base, so this may be a read error. The chain couples TRBV7-9 to TRBJ2-5; no reliable D call. The CDR3 spans 14 residues. Germline CDR1 SEHNR, CDR2 FQNEAQ (reference sequence). The V end was cut by 4 bases, the J end by 5 bases, with 14 bases between. CDR3 amino acids: CASSSEKGYETQYF. CDR3 nucleotide sequence: TGTGCCAGCAGCTCGGAAAAGGGCTATGAGACCCAGTACTTC.

There are many counts of this clonotype. The chain is built from TRBV29-1 and TRBJ2-7; D perhaps matches TRBD1 (6 bases). The CDR3 has 16 amino acids. The V end was cut by 0 bases, the J end by 2 bases, with 17 bases between. Looked up from germline, CDR1 is SQVTM and CDR2 is ANQGSEA. The CDR3 reads CSVEDPGPGATYEQYF. The CDR3 DNA is TGCAGCGTTGAAGATCCGGGGCCAGGGGCTACCTACGAGCAGTACTTC.

As concerns this clonotype: Without the conserved terminal phenylalanine or tryptophan, this CDR3 likely stems from a read error. The chain employs TRBV10-3 and TRBJ1-1; unclear D gene. The CDR3 length is 13 residues. CDR1 ENHRY and CDR2 SYGVKD come from the germline V gene. The V and J ends lost 4 bases and 1 base respectively, with 7 bases between them. The CDR3 is CAISASRNTEAFL. The CDR3 coding sequence is TGTGCCATCAGTGCCTCTCGGAACACTGAAGCTTTCCTT.

This clonotype has a count of ten or more. The rearrangement uses TRBV3-1 and TRBJ2-1, with TRBD2 matching 8 bases. V trimming: 4 bases; J trimming: 6 bases; junction bases outside the gene matches: 5. CDR1 and CDR2 (germline): LGHDT, YNNKEL (reference sequence). The CDR3 totals 14 residues. CDR3 amino acids: CASSLSGKGNEQFF. The CDR3 nucleotides read TGTGCCAGCAGCCTTAGCGGGAAAGGCAATGAGCAGTTCTTC.

About this clonotype itself: This clone may be a read error of a much larger clone one base away. The chain joins TRBV20-1 to TRBJ2-4; D not resolved. Germline V CDR1 and CDR2: DFQATT, SNEGSKA (reference sequence). V lost 5 bases, J lost 5 bases, and 10 bases lay in between. CDR3 length: 12 residues. The chain's CDR3 is CSAGLQQNIQYF. The CDR3 nucleotides read TGCAGTGCTGGATTACAGCAAAACATTCAGTACTTC.

At least ten counts were recorded for this clonotype. V usage is TRBV11-2 and J usage is TRBJ2-2; D unresolved. The CDR3 totals 13 residues. V gave up 3 bases and J gave up 7 bases, with 9 bases separating them. Germline lookup yields CDR1 SGHAT and CDR2 FQNNGV. CDR3 sequence reads: CASSFGLDGELFF. CDR3 nucleotides: TGTGCCAGCAGCTTTGGGCTAGACGGGGAGCTGTTTTTT. The full variable domain, completed using reference TRBV11-2 and TRBJ2-2, is EAGVAQSPRYKIIEKRQSVAFWCNPISGHATLYWYQQILGQGPKLLIQFQNNGVVDDSQLPKDRFSAERLKGVDSTLKIQPAKLEDSAVYLCASSFGLDGELFFGEGSRLTVL.

The chain combines TRBV6-1 with TRBJ2-3; a possible D gene is TRBD2 (6 bases). This CDR3 has 14 residues. The V end was cut by 5 bases, the J end by 5 bases, with 14 bases between. The germline CDR1 and CDR2 sequences are MNHNS and SASEGT. The CDR3 nucleotides read TGTGCCAGCAGTTACATAGGGGAGGTAGATACGCAGTATTTT. Translating gives CASSYIGEVDTQYF.